This T cell receptor beta chain was identified during a study of patients and donors after allogeneic stem cell transplantation. TCRdb passed the RT-PCR reads through MiXCR, listing each CDR3 protein once. The top ten clones hold about 6% of a sample with 900,000 to 1,000,000 distinct CDR3 sequences, about a sixth of them seen once. CDR1 and CDR2 (germline): LGHNA, YSLEER. Trimming left V 1 base short and J 1 base short, with 8 bases between. The CDR3 length is 14 residues. This clonotype was counted between two and nine times. Sequenced material: blood, either unsorted or a sorted T cell fraction (not recorded which). The chain has TRBV4-3 and TRBJ2-7; the D gene is possibly TRBD2 (6 bases). The origin of this receptor is a human donor who was either an allogeneic HSCT recipient or a stem cell or donor lymphocyte infusion donor (not recorded which). It is not recorded whose cells these are; they may come from a transplant donor. CDR3 sequence reads: CASSQAGLSYEQYF. The CDR3 nucleotides are TGCGCCAGCAGCCAAGCGGGACTGTCCTACGAGCAGTACTTC.